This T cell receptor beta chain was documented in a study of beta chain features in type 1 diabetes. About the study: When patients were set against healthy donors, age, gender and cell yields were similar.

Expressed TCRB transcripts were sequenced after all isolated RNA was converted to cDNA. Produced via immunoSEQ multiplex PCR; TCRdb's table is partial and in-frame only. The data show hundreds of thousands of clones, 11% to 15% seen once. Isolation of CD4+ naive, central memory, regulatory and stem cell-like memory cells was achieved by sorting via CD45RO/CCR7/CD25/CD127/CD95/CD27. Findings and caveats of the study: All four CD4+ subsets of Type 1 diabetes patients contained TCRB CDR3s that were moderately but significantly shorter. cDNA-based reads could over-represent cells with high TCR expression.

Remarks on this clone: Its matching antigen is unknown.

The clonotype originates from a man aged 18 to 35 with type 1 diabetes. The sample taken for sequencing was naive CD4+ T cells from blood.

CDR3 in DNA: TGCGCCAGCAGCCAAGATGTGTCATTGGGACAGGGGTATACACCCCTCCACTTT. It is translated as CASSQDVSLGQGYTPLHF. J is TRBJ1-6 and V is TRBV4-3, with TRBD1 identical over 10 bases. CDR3 length: 18 residues. CDR1 and CDR2 (germline): LGHNA, YSLEER. V trimming: 0 bases; J trimming: 11 bases; junction bases outside the gene matches: 13.